Listed below are T cell receptor beta chains from one sample, sequenced in a study of control samples from healthy donors and cancer patients. TCRdb's copy holds only in-frame clones and misses some; the assay was immunoSEQ multiplex PCR. This sample has 35,000 to 40,000 clones; around four fifths occur once, and the top ten carry 20% to 25%. Sequenced: PBMCs. The receptors here all came from a woman aged 55-75 years with lung cancer. The CDR3 runs from the conserved cysteine through the conserved F or W. The D gene is left open where the match is weak. Clone size is shown for a subset of rows, as once, few, many or a class of expanded clone.

CDR3aa | CDR3nt | d_gene | j_gene | v_gene | abundance
CASSWPGQGIQLFF | TGTGCCAGCAGTTGGCCGGGACAGGGCATCCAACTGTTTTTT | TRBD1 | TRBJ1-4 | TRBV6-6 | .
CASSRRGTGPSGELFF | TGCGCCAGCAGCAGGAGAGGGACAGGTCCTTCCGGGGAGCTGTTTTTT | TRBD1 | TRBJ2-2 | TRBV5-1 | .
CASSSIGEPGADTQYF | TGTGCCAGCAGCTCTATAGGGGAACCCGGGGCAGATACGCAGTATTTT | . | TRBJ2-3 | TRBV7-3 | .
CASSPDRYNEKLFF | TGTGCCAGCAGCCCTGACAGATATAATGAAAAACTGTTTTTT | . | TRBJ1-4 | TRBV11-2 | .
CASSGQGRRNQPQHF | TGTGCCAGTTCGGGACAGGGCCGGCGGAATCAGCCCCAGCATTTT | TRBD1 | TRBJ1-5 | TRBV19 | .
CASSQAQGSYNEQFF | TGCGCCAGCAGCCAAGCACAGGGCTCCTACAATGAGCAGTTCTTC | . | TRBJ2-1 | TRBV4-1 | .
CASSHYVPGTEAFF | TGTGCCAGCAGCCATTACGTCCCGGGGACTGAAGCTTTCTTT | . | TRBJ1-1 | TRBV14 | .
CASSSPGGVNQPQHF | TGTGCCAGCAGTTCCCCGGGGGGTGTGAATCAGCCCCAGCATTTT | . | TRBJ1-5 | TRBV28 | .
CASSPGSQGDYGYTF | TGTGCCAGCAGTCCCGGATCACAGGGAGACTATGGCTACACCTTC | . | TRBJ1-2 | TRBV28 | few
CASLRQANTGELFF | TGTGCCAGCCTTAGACAGGCCAACACCGGGGAGCTGTTTTTT | . | TRBJ2-2 | TRBV19 | .
CSVATGQGNSPLHF | TGCAGCGTCGCTACGGGACAGGGGAATTCACCCCTCCACTTT | TRBD1 | TRBJ1-6 | TRBV29-1 | .
CASSSNVGAANSPLHF | TGTGCCAGCAGTTCGAATGTAGGGGCTGCGAATTCACCCCTCCACTTT | . | TRBJ1-6 | TRBV6-6 | .
CASSPDGSEKLFF | TGTGCCAGCTCACCCGACGGCAGTGAAAAACTGTTTTTT | . | TRBJ1-4 | TRBV18 | .
CSASSGRSDQPQHF | TGCAGTGCTAGTAGTGGCAGGTCCGATCAGCCCCAGCATTTT | . | TRBJ1-5 | TRBV20-1 | once
CASSHPDRQYGYTF | TGTGCCAGCAGCCACCCGGACAGACAATATGGCTACACCTTC | . | TRBJ1-2 | TRBV5-4 | .
CASSYSTLASTGAFF | TGTGCCAGCAGTTACTCGACGCTGGCCAGTACTGGGGCTTTCTTT | . | TRBJ1-1 | TRBV6-5 | once
CASSVRGVSSGNWNEQFF | TGTGCCAGCAGCGTCCGGGGGGTCTCTAGCGGGAACTGGAATGAGCAGTTCTTC | TRBD2 | TRBJ2-1 | TRBV7-9 | .
CASRLREDTQYF | TGTGCCAGCAGGCTCAGGGAAGATACGCAGTATTTT | . | TRBJ2-3 | TRBV5-6 | .
CASSVAGNTEAFF | TGTGCCAGCAGCGTAGCTGGGAACACTGAAGCTTTCTTT | . | TRBJ1-1 | TRBV9 | .
CASSLTGVTDTQYF | TGCGCCAGCAGCTTGACTGGGGTCACAGATACGCAGTATTTT | . | TRBJ2-3 | TRBV5-1 | .
CASSTQGAVTEAFF | TGTGCCAGCTCAACTCAGGGGGCGGTCACTGAAGCTTTCTTT | TRBD1 | TRBJ1-1 | TRBV18 | once